The 14 T cell receptor beta chains below all came from one sample that was sequenced in a study of cytomegalovirus exposure and HLA in healthy donors. The primer mix had 60 Vbeta and 13 Jbeta primers. The repertoire was sequenced with immunoSEQ multiplex PCR; TCRdb's copy has only in-frame clones and lacks some. The data show about 160,000 clones, around 84% seen once. The sequenced sample was PBMCs. All receptors come from a man aged 45 to 65 in good health and CMV-seropositive.

The chain carries TRBV5-6 and TRBJ1-5, with 7 bases lining up with TRBD1. The CDR3 extends over 18 amino acids. Per the germline V gene, CDR1 is SGHDT and CDR2 is YYEEEE. Trimming removed 4 bases from V and 0 bases from J; junction bases left unmatched: 13. The CDR3 reads CASSHTSRDSYSNQPQHF. The DNA for the CDR3 is TGTGCCAGCAGCCACACGTCCCGGGACAGTTATAGCAATCAGCCCCAGCATTTT.

This chain joins TRBV9 and TRBJ2-3; 7 bases fit TRBD2. CDR3 length: 16 residues. Germline V gene sequence: CDR1 SGDLS, CDR2 YYNGEE. The V segment lost 1 base and the J segment 4 bases; nucleotides outside the gene matches: 9. CDR3 loop: CASSVKAGEVADTQYF. DNA of the CDR3: TGTGCCAGCAGCGTAAAGGCGGGAGAGGTGGCAGATACGCAGTATTTT.

The chain is built from TRBV10-3 and TRBJ2-4; 9 bases line up with TRBD2. The V gene end was trimmed by 5 bases and the J gene end by 0 bases; junction bases not matched to a gene: 8. The CDR3 length is 17 residues. CDR1 ENHRY and CDR2 SYGVKD come from the germline V gene. In DNA form, the CDR3 reads TGTGCCATCAGTCGGGGCGGGGGGGCAGAAGCCAAAAACATTCAGTACTTC. Translated, it gives CAISRGGGAEAKNIQYF.

This chain uses TRBV5-6 with TRBJ1-3, with 7 bases identical to TRBD1. The CDR3 runs 15 residues. V gave up 0 bases and J gave up 2 bases; unmatched junction bases: 2. Germline values: CDR1 SGHDT, CDR2 YYEEEE. The DNA of the CDR3 is TGTGCCAGCAGCTTGGGACAGGGCACTGGAAACACCATATATTTT. This gives the protein CASSLGQGTGNTIYF. Full variable domain (rest looked up from reference TRBV5-6 and TRBJ1-3): DAGVTQSPTHLIKTRGQQVTLRCSPKSGHDTVSWYQQALGQGPQFIFQYYEEEERQRGNFPDRFSGHQFPNYSSELNVNALLLGDSALYLCASSLGQGTGNTIYFGEGSWLTVV.

This chain connects TRBV6-6 to TRBJ1-1; 11 bases map to TRBD1. Losses at the gene ends were 6 bases for V and 5 bases for J; bases not matched to a gene: 8. Per germline, CDR1 MNHNY and CDR2 SVGAGI (reference sequence). The CDR3 sequence is 15 residues long. CDR3 in amino acids: CASSYPGTGGTEAFF. Here the CDR3 DNA reads TGTGCCAGCAGCTACCCTGGGACAGGGGGTACTGAAGCTTTCTTT.

The chain employs TRBV5-1 and TRBJ2-2; no clear D gene. This CDR3 comprises 14 residues. The germline CDR1 and CDR2 sequences are SGHRS and YFSETQ. V was clipped by 3 bases and J by 6 bases, with 12 bases between them. In nucleotides, the CDR3 is TGCGCCAGCAGCTCTCTGGCCCGCTCCGGGGAGCTGTTTTTT. Its protein product is CASSSLARSGELFF. Variable domain in full (rest from reference TRBV5-1 and TRBJ2-2): KAGVTQTPRYLIKTRGQQVTLSCSPISGHRSVSWYQQTPGQGLQFLFEYFSETQRNKGNFPGRFSGRQFSNSRSEMNVSTLELGDSALYLCASSSLARSGELFFGEGSRLTVL.

The chain links TRBV5-4 to TRBJ2-1, with 7 bases fitting TRBD1. The V gene end was trimmed by 4 bases and the J gene end by 7 bases; junction bases not matched to a gene: 8. The CDR3 is 14 amino acids. Germline-derived CDR1 and CDR2 are SGHNT and YYREEE (reference sequence). CDR3 residues: CASSQGQARNEQFF. In DNA, the CDR3 is TGTGCCAGCAGCCAAGGACAGGCCCGAAATGAGCAGTTCTTC.

The genes are TRBV4-1 and TRBJ2-5, with TRBD1 identical over 11 bases. V was clipped by 0 bases and J by 2 bases; unmatched bases: 2. The germline gives CDR1 MGHRA, CDR2 YSYEKL. The CDR3 length is 16 residues. CDR3 sequence: CASSQEWDRGQETQYF. Written as DNA, the CDR3 is TGCGCCAGCAGCCAAGAATGGGACAGGGGGCAAGAGACCCAGTACTTC.

The chain uses TRBV6-1 and TRBJ1-2, with a weak D call TRBD1 (6 bases). CDR1 and CDR2 from the germline V gene are MNHNS and SASEGT. The CDR3 extends over 17 amino acids. V lost 3 bases and J lost 2, with 19 bases in between. The CDR3 is CASSEGAWGLANYGYTF. In DNA form, the CDR3 reads TGTGCCAGCAGTGAGGGGGCCTGGGGGTTAGCGAACTATGGCTACACCTTC.

The J gene is TRBJ2-1, the V gene TRBV7-3; 7 bases agree with TRBD2. This CDR3 is 13 amino acids long. V was pared by 5 bases and J by 5 bases, with 3 bases of the junction left unmatched. In germline, CDR1 is SGHTA, CDR2 FQGTGA. The CDR3 nucleotides read TGTGCCAGCAGCCCTGCGGGAGACAATGAGCAGTTCTTC. Its translation: CASSPAGDNEQFF.

This clone was found a few times. The gene calls are TRBV6-1 and TRBJ1-2; 9 bases map to TRBD1. Looked up from germline, CDR1 is MNHNS and CDR2 is SASEGT. J gave up 4 bases and V 5 bases, and 2 bases lay outside the gene matches. This CDR3 is 13 amino acids long. CDR3 in amino acids: CASSRTGVYGYTF. The CDR3 bases are TGTGCCAGCAGTCGGACAGGGGTCTATGGCTACACCTTC.

The chain is built from TRBV9 and TRBJ2-5; 7 nucleotides align to TRBD1. CDR1 is SGDLS, CDR2 YYNGEE, per germline. The CDR3 extends over 14 amino acids. Losses at the gene ends were 4 bases for V and 1 base for J; bases not matched to a gene: 4. The CDR3: CASSPGTAQETQYF. The CDR3 DNA sequence: TGTGCCAGCAGCCCCGGGACAGCCCAAGAGACCCAGTACTTC.

The rearrangement uses TRBV7-7 and TRBJ2-5, with a possible D match to TRBD2 (5 bases). Trimming removed 7 bases at V and 4 bases at J, with 19 bases between. Germline V lookup: CDR1 SSHAT, CDR2 FNYEAQ (reference sequence). The CDR3 extends over 15 amino acids. DNA for the CDR3: TGTGCCAGCATCGTATACCGGAGCGGAAGAGAGACCCAGTACTTC. It encodes CASIVYRSGRETQYF.

This chain links TRBV27 with TRBJ2-3; possible D gene TRBD2, 5 bases. The CDR3 covers 15 residues. The germline CDR1 and CDR2 sequences are MNHEY and SMNVEV (reference sequence). Deletions cut 2 bases from V and 2 bases from J, with 11 bases between. The CDR3 spells CASSLGGYFTDTQYF. The CDR3 nucleotides are TGTGCCAGCAGTTTAGGAGGCTACTTCACAGATACGCAGTATTTT.